The count of the clone carrying this T cell receptor beta chain is one. The length of the CDR3 is 15 residues. CDR1 and CDR2 (germline): MNHEY, SMNVEV (reference sequence). V lost 6 bases and J lost 0; bases outside the gene matches: 6. The data originate from a study of regulatory T cells in long-lasting Graves disease. Described time point: persistent/refractory GD, antithyroid drugs over 5 years with positive TRAb. Extracted RNA from PBMCs served as the source of the TCR library. Recruitment took place at an endocrinology department in Xi'an, China. Sequencing libraries for TCR beta were prepared with iRepertoire HTBI primers and Arm-PCR of CDR3 regions. TCRdb analysed the multiplex PCR reads with MiXCR anew, one entry per CDR3 protein. The sample contains more than 350,000 distinct CDR3 sequences, around a fifth of which appear only once.

The chain combines TRBV27 with TRBJ2-3; 7 bases align to TRBD2. This material consisted of peripheral blood mononuclear cells (PBMCs), taken when the disease was refractory, from a patient treated with antithyroid drugs. This clonotype originated in a female donor with Graves disease. In DNA form, the CDR3 reads TGTGCCAGCAGCCGAACTAGCGCGAGCACAGATACGCAGTATTTT. It translates to CASSRTSASTDTQYF.